Listed below are T cell receptor beta chains from one sample, sequenced in a study of OX40 agonist ivuxolimab in advanced cancers. Some clones are missing from TCRdb's copy, which holds only in-frame ones; the method was immunoSEQ multiplex PCR. The table has approximately 69,000 clones, 90% seen once. The input for sequencing was CD4+ or CD8+ T cells sorted from blood, taken in a trial of the OX40 agonist ivuxolimab. These TCRs come from an adult with an advanced solid tumor such as melanoma, head and neck, liver or kidney cancer. CDR3s include the opening cysteine and the closing phenylalanine or tryptophan. A D gene is named only where the DNA matches it firmly. Size is omitted from some rows. Given values are once, few, many or a class for expanded clones.

>-|TRBJ2-1|-|TRBV5-1
CASNRGYNEQFF
TGCGCCAGCAACCGGGGGTACAATGAGCAGTTCTTC
>-|TRBJ2-7|few|TRBV19
CASSIGGGSTYEQYF
TGTGCCAGTAGTATAGGGGGCGGGTCCACCTACGAGCAGTACTTC
>TRBD1|TRBJ2-3|-|TRBV11-3
CASSQGDRDLDTQYF
TGTGCCAGCAGCCAGGGGGACAGGGATCTCGATACGCAGTATTTT
>TRBD1|TRBJ1-1|-|TRBV27
CASSRQGQVNTEAFF
TGTGCCAGCAGTCGACAGGGACAGGTGAACACTGAAGCTTTCTTT
>-|TRBJ2-7|-|TRBV6-5
CASSRLGRYEQYF
TGTGCCAGCAGCAGATTAGGGAGGTACGAGCAGTACTTC
>TRBD1|TRBJ2-7|-|TRBV6-1
CATDRFSYEQYF
TGTGCCACGGACAGGTTCTCCTACGAGCAGTACTTC
>TRBD1|TRBJ1-4|-|TRBV4-3
CASSQDVAGGGGEKLFF
TGCGCCAGCAGCCAAGACGTCGCAGGGGGCGGAGGTGAAAAACTGTTTTTT
>-|TRBJ1-5|-|TRBV30
CAWSLRSRNQPQHF
TGTGCCTGGAGTCTACGGAGCCGCAATCAGCCCCAGCATTTT
>-|TRBJ2-7|-|TRBV6-5
CASSYSSEQYF
TGTGCCAGCAGTTACTCATCCGAGCAGTACTTC